These 26 T cell receptor beta chains share one sample of origin, sequenced in a study of cytomegalovirus exposure and HLA in healthy donors. In the PCR, 60 Vbeta and 13 Jbeta primers were used. Repertoires were generated with immunoSEQ multiplex PCR, while TCRdb's copy carries only in-frame clones and drops some. The data contain fewer than 200,000 clones, approximately 80% of them singletons. The sequencing input was PBMCs. The receptors were sampled from a man between 18 and 29 years old in good health and CMV-seropositive.

The chain links TRBV5-4 to TRBJ1-4; possibly TRBD1 for D (6 bases). The CDR3 covers 15 residues. V shed 3 bases and J shed 8 bases, with 17 bases lying between them. The germline gives CDR1 SGHNT, CDR2 YYREEE (reference sequence). CDR3 loop: CASSSTPGVGEKLFF. CDR3 nucleotides: TGTGCCAGCAGCTCCACCCCAGGGGTGGGGGAAAAACTGTTTTTT.

The chain is built from TRBV19 and TRBJ1-2, with 8 nucleotides matching TRBD1. This CDR3 has 15 amino acids. CDR1 is LNHDA and CDR2 is SQIVND in the germline V gene (reference sequence). V lost 9 bases and J lost 1; bases outside the gene matches: 10. The CDR3 coding sequence is TGTGCCAGACCTGACAGGGGTGTCTTTAACTATGGCTACACCTTC. It is translated as CARPDRGVFNYGYTF. Using reference TRBV19 and TRBJ1-2 for the parts outside the CDR3, the full variable domain is DGGITQSPKYLFRKEGQNVTLSCEQNLNHDAMYWYRQDPGQGLRLIYYSQIVNDFQKGDIAEGYSVSREKKESFPLTVTSAQKNPTAFYLCARPDRGVFNYGYTFGSGTRLTVV.

The rearrangement joins TRBV2 to TRBJ2-3, with TRBD2 matching 9 bases. This CDR3 has 14 amino acids. J was trimmed by 5 bases and V by 9 bases; bases with no gene match: 9. In germline, CDR1 is SNHLY, CDR2 FYNNEI. CDR3 sequence (DNA): TGTGCCAGTCGGACTAGCGTGGGCCGAGATACGCAGTATTTT. Protein sequence: CASRTSVGRDTQYF.

V is TRBV5-1 and J is TRBJ2-2; 7 bases are shared with TRBD1. Germline V lookup: CDR1 SGHRS, CDR2 YFSETQ. This CDR3 region has 14 residues. Trimming removed 7 bases from V and 1 base from J; junction bases left unmatched: 4. CDR3 sequence (DNA): TGCGCCAGCGGCAGGGACAGGAACACCGGGGAGCTGTTTTTT. Translated, it gives CASGRDRNTGELFF.

The gene calls are TRBV18 and TRBJ2-7, with 7 positions matching TRBD1. From germline, CDR1 is KGHSH and CDR2 LQKENI. V lost 5 bases to trimming and J lost 1 base; unmatched junction nucleotides: 2. The CDR3 is 13 amino acids. Here the CDR3 DNA reads TGTGCCAGCTCAACAGGGGTGTCCTACGAGCAGTACTTC. Protein sequence: CASSTGVSYEQYF. The whole variable domain, filled in from reference TRBV18 and TRBJ2-7, reads NAGVMQNPRHLVRRRGQEARLRCSPMKGHSHVYWYRQLPEEGLKFMVYLQKENIIDESGMPKERFSAEFPKEGPSILRIQQVVRGDSAAYFCASSTGVSYEQYFGPGTRLTVT.

The genes are TRBV28 and TRBJ1-2, with a possible D match to TRBD1 (5 bases). The CDR3 has 15 amino acids. CDR1 and CDR2 (germline): MDHEN, SYDVKM. The ends were cut back, 5 bases at V and 1 base at J, with 14 bases in the middle. DNA of the CDR3: TGTGCCAGCAGTCCCCCCCACAGGCGTAACTATGGCTACACCTTC. Translating it yields CASSPPHRRNYGYTF.

This chain uses TRBV21-1 with TRBJ1-4. TRBV21-1 is designated a pseudogene. The length of the CDR3 is 14 residues. CDR3 residues: CASSKPGGGEKLFF. CDR3 bases: TGTGCCAGCAGCAAACCTGGCGGGGGTGAAAAACTGTTTTTT.

The chain uses TRBV6-6 and TRBJ2-5; D possibly corresponds to TRBD1 (6 bases). The J call may be in error: the DNA end matches TRBJ2-7 better. Germline CDR1 is MNHNY and CDR2 is SVGAGI (reference sequence). The CDR3 sequence is 13 residues long. The CDR3 nucleotides are TGTGCCAGCAGTTACGACAGGTACTACGAGCAGTACTTC. As protein: CASSYDRYYEQYF.

This clone was observed a handful of times. V and J are TRBV27 and TRBJ2-5; TRBD1 aligns across 8 bases. Germline trimming cut 8 bases from V and 4 bases from J; bases unmatched to any gene: 3. Germline V gene lookup returns CDR1 MNHEY and CDR2 SMNVEV (reference sequence). The CDR3 totals 12 residues. The CDR3, as DNA: TGTGCCAGCTCCGACAGGGGAGAGACCCAGTACTTC. Its translation: CASSDRGETQYF.

The V gene is TRBV14, the J gene TRBJ2-1; no clear D. The V end was cut by 0 bases, the J end by 4 bases, with 19 bases between. This CDR3 is built from 18 residues. Germline loops: CDR1 SGHDN, CDR2 FVKESK. This CDR3 is CASSQEAFTLPPYNEQFF. The CDR3 bases are TGTGCCAGCAGCCAAGAAGCCTTTACCCTTCCGCCTTACAATGAGCAGTTCTTC.

The V gene is TRBV4-2, the J gene TRBJ2-7; D might be TRBD2 (5 bases). CDR1 is LGHNA, CDR2 YNFKEQ, per germline. Trimming stripped 2 bases from V and 7 bases from J, with 15 bases between. The CDR3 sequence is 14 residues long. The DNA for the CDR3 is TGTGCCAGCAGCCAACCCCTAAGCGGAAGAGAGCAGTACTTC. Protein sequence: CASSQPLSGREQYF.

The chain joins TRBV19 to TRBJ2-5; D is unclear. V lost 4 bases, J lost 2 bases, and 8 bases lay in between. Germline CDR1 LNHDA, CDR2 SQIVND (reference sequence). CDR3 length: 13 amino acids. In DNA form, the CDR3 reads TGTGCCAGTAGTAAGGCAGGACAAGAGACCCAGTACTTC. This sequence encodes CASSKAGQETQYF.

Notes on this clone: Other DNA sequences in the sample encode the same CDR3. This rearrangement joins TRBV5-6 to TRBJ2-7, with 8 positions matching TRBD1. V gave up 4 bases and J gave up 3 bases; unmatched junction bases: 3. The CDR3 loop spans 13 amino acids. CDR1 and CDR2 from the germline V gene are SGHDT and YYEEEE. The DNA for the CDR3 is TGTGCCAGCAGCGACGGACAGGGCTACGAGCAGTACTTC. Its translation is CASSDGQGYEQYF.

Here the CDR3 reads CASSLQGAEAFF. The CDR3 region has the DNA TGTGCCAGCAGCTTACAGGGGGCTGAAGCTTTCTTT. V gene TRBV7-9 combines with J gene TRBJ1-1; 7 nucleotides agree with TRBD1. This CDR3 contains 12 residues. Germline loops: CDR1 SEHNR, CDR2 FQNEAQ (reference sequence). V lost 2 bases and J lost 6; bases outside the gene matches: 0.

The chain carries TRBV7-9 and TRBJ1-4; no reliable D call. The CDR3 has 13 amino acids. With 5 bases removed from V and 5 bases from J, the gap between germline ends came to 9 bases. Germline lookup yields CDR1 SEHNR and CDR2 FQNEAQ (reference sequence). The CDR3 nucleotides are TGTGCCAGCAGCCCTACTAGGAATGAAAAACTGTTTTTT. Its protein product is CASSPTRNEKLFF.

The chain employs TRBV7-8 and TRBJ2-7, with D possibly matching TRBD1 (5 bases). The V and J ends lost 5 bases and 2 bases respectively, with 13 bases between them. The CDR3 is 14 residues long. The germline CDR1 and CDR2 sequences are SGHVS and FQNEAQ. The CDR3 DNA follows: TGTGCCAGCAGCCCCCGCCAGGGCCCCTACGAGCAGTACTTC. Residues: CASSPRQGPYEQYF.

The rearrangement links TRBV10-3 to TRBJ2-7, with 8 bases matching TRBD2. The V gene end was trimmed by 8 bases and the J gene end by 1 base; junction bases not matched to a gene: 13. The CDR3 has 16 amino acids. Germline V gene lookup returns CDR1 ENHRY and CDR2 SYGVKD. CDR3 DNA sequence: TGTGCCATCCTGGATTCCAGCGGGAGTACTTCCTACGAGCAGTACTTC. Translation gives CAILDSSGSTSYEQYF.

The V gene is TRBV29-1, the J gene TRBJ1-5, with no clear D. V dropped 4 bases and J dropped 2 bases, with 9 bases sitting between them. The germline V gene has CDR1 SQVTM and CDR2 ANQGSEA. The CDR3 totals 13 residues. The CDR3 sequence: CSVVVAGNQPQHF. The CDR3 DNA reads TGCAGCGTTGTTGTGGCGGGCAATCAGCCCCAGCATTTT.

The chain combines TRBV11-2 with TRBJ2-5; TRBD1 matches 9 bases. With V trimmed by 7 bases and J by 4 bases, 13 bases remained unmatched. CDR3 length: 16 residues. From germline, CDR1 is SGHAT and CDR2 FQNNGV. The CDR3 sequence is CASTPIRDRDIETQYF. The CDR3 DNA is TGTGCCAGCACCCCGATCCGGGACAGGGATATAGAGACCCAGTACTTC.

The V call is TRBV15, the J call TRBJ2-7; 8 bases align to TRBD1. Losses at the gene ends were 0 bases for V and 3 bases for J; bases not matched to a gene: 7. Germline values: CDR1 LNHNV, CDR2 YYDKDF (reference sequence). The CDR3 is 16 amino acids. The CDR3 coding sequence is TGTGCCACCAGCAGAGATCTAGGACAGGGACTCTACGAGCAGTACTTC. It translates to CATSRDLGQGLYEQYF. Complete variable domain (other parts from reference TRBV15 and TRBJ2-7): DAMVIQNPRYQVTQFGKPVTLSCSQTLNHNVMYWYQQKSSQAPKLLFHYYDKDFNNEADTPDNFQSRRPNTSFCFLDIRSPGLGDTAMYLCATSRDLGQGLYEQYFGPGTRLTVT.

The rearrangement uses TRBV14 and TRBJ1-6; 9 positions match TRBD1. V was clipped by 5 bases and J by 10 bases; unmatched bases: 6. Looked up from germline, CDR1 is SGHDN and CDR2 is FVKESK. The CDR3 contains 14 residues. The CDR3 spells CASSFRTGVSPLHF. In DNA, the CDR3 is TGTGCCAGCAGCTTCCGGACAGGGGTCTCACCCCTCCACTTT.

The V gene is TRBV2, the J gene TRBJ2-7; D is perhaps TRBD1 (6 bases). The CDR3 has 14 amino acids. In germline, CDR1 is SNHLY, CDR2 FYNNEI. V lost 6 bases to trimming and J lost 4 bases, with 16 bases between them. The CDR3 DNA follows: TGTGCCAGCAGGAGGCCGGGACAAAATTACGAGCAGTACTTC. Translated: CASRRPGQNYEQYF.

The chain links TRBV18 to TRBJ1-5; D uncertain. This CDR3 spans 13 amino acids. V lost 3 bases and J lost 6, with 9 bases in between. Germline lookup yields CDR1 KGHSH and CDR2 LQKENI. CDR3 in amino acids: CASSPEEGQPQHF. As DNA, the CDR3 is TGTGCCAGCTCACCTGAAGAGGGTCAGCCCCAGCATTTT.

In its sample, this clone was seen a few times. The chain couples TRBV5-6 to TRBJ2-7; D is undetermined. This CDR3 contains 12 residues. Per the germline V gene, CDR1 is SGHDT and CDR2 is YYEEEE. Between the trimmed V and J ends, which lost 3 bases and 0 bases, there was a span of 4 bases. The CDR3 protein is CASSWASYEQYF. The DNA for the CDR3 is TGTGCCAGCAGCTGGGCCTCCTACGAGCAGTACTTC.

This chain uses TRBV4-2 with TRBJ1-6, with D possibly being TRBD1 (6 bases). There are 18 residues in the CDR3. Germline V gene lookup returns CDR1 LGHNA and CDR2 YNFKEQ. V shed 4 bases and J shed 4 bases, with 20 bases lying between them. The CDR3 coding sequence is TGTGCCAGCAGCCCTTCTTCTCGGGGGGGCCTTTATAATTCACCCCTCCACTTT. Protein: CASSPSSRGGLYNSPLHF.

The chain couples TRBV19 to TRBJ2-7; D gene unclear. V lost 3 bases, J lost 2 bases, and 8 bases lay in between. The length of the CDR3 is 13 residues. The germline V gene has CDR1 LNHDA and CDR2 SQIVND (reference sequence). The CDR3 DNA sequence: TGTGCCAGTAGTATTGAACACCCCTACGAGCAGTACTTC. This sequence encodes CASSIEHPYEQYF.